One TCR beta chain is described in this entry. Its specificity is unknown. A junction boundary mismatches the germline segment, possibly from a read error. A constant-region primer primed TCR beta cDNA synthesis from about 490 ng of total RNA. Investigators got TCR beta libraries out of three nested multiplex PCR rounds, done with slightly modified ARM-PCR. TCRdb reprocessed the multiplex PCR reads with MiXCR, giving one entry per CDR3 protein. The table shows about 74,000 distinct CDR3 sequences, with roughly three quarters occurring only once. Co-extraction of both nucleic acids (RNA and DNA) used roughly 18-32 mg of unsorted bulk tissue. The entry originates in a study of tumor-infiltrating lymphocytes in primary liver carcinoma. Overall study results and limits: Just around 8-24% of top clones spanned all five tumor regions.

This sequence was found in a man in his forties with primary liver carcinoma and hepatitis B virus infection. Sequencing input: liver tumor tissue from sampling region 4. Subset indicated: tumor region T4, right-lateral pole.

The CDR3 DNA reads as TGTGCCAGCAGTTGGGGACGGGTCGCTACGAGAGAGCGGTACTTC. Amino acid sequence: CASSWGRVATRERYF. The chain employs TRBV6-8 and TRBJ2-7; D tentatively reads TRBD1 or TRBD2 (5 bases each). The CDR3 runs to 15 residues. The germline V gene has CDR1 MNHGY and CDR2 SAAAGT.